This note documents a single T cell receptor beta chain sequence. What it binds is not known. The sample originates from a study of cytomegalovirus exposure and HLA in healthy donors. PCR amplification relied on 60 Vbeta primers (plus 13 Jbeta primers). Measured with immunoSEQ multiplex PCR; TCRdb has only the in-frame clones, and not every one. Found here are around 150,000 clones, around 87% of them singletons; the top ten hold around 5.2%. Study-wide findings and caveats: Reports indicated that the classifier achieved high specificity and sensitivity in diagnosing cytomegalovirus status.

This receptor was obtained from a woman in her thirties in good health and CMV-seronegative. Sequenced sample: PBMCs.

Here the CDR3 DNA reads TGTGCCATCAGGGACAGTCGGGTCATAAATGAGCAGTTCTTC. It yields the protein CAIRDSRVINEQFF. V and J are TRBV10-3 and TRBJ2-1, with D perhaps TRBD1 (6 bases). Germline CDR1 and CDR2: ENHRY and SYGVKD. V was pared by 6 bases and J by 7 bases, with 16 bases between. This CDR3 spans 14 amino acids.